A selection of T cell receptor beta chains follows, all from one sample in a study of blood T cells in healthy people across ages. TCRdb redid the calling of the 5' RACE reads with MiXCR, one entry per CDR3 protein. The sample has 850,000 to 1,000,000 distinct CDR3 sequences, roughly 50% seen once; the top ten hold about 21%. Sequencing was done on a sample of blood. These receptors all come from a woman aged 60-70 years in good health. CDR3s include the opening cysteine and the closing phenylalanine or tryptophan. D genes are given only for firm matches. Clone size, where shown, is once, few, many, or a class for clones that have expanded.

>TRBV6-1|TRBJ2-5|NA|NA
CASRVGPSYNEQYF
TGTGCCAGCAGGGTCGGACCATCCTACAATGAGCAGTACTTC
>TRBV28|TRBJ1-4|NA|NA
CASSLSVEKLFF
TGTGCCAGCAGTTTATCTGTGGAAAAACTGTTTTTT
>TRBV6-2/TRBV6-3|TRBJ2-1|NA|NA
CASSYSPQRQFF
TGTGCCAGCAGTTACTCGCCCCAAAGGCAGTTCTTC
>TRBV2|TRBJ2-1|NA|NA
CASIRDGGDEQFF
TGTGCCAGCATCCGGGACGGGGGAGATGAGCAGTTCTTC
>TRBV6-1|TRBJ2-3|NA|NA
CASSERGAGTDTQYF
TGTGCCAGCAGTGAAAGGGGGGCCGGCACAGATACGCAGTATTTT
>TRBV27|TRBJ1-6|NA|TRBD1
CASSLRQGSSPLHF
TGTGCCAGCAGTTTACGACAGGGGAGTTCACCCCTCCACTTT
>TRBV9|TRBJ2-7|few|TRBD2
CASSVASGGVGSYEQYF
TGTGCCAGCAGCGTAGCTAGCGGCGGGGTCGGGTCCTACGAGCAGTACTTC
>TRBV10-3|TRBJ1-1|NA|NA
CAISREGLGTEAFF
TGTGCCATCAGTCGGGAAGGGTTGGGTACTGAAGCTTTCTTT
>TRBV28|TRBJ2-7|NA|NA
CASTQPGYEQYF
TGTGCCAGCACCCAACCGGGCTACGAGCAGTACTTC
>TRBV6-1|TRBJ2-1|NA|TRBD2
CASREGAGAWTEQFF
TGTGCCAGCAGGGAAGGTGCGGGAGCGTGGACTGAGCAGTTCTTC
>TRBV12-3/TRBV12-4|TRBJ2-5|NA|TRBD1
CASSFGTGSQETQYF
TGTGCCAGCAGTTTTGGGACAGGTTCCCAAGAGACCCAGTACTTC
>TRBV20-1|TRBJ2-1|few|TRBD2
CSARVSGDAYNEQFF
TGCAGTGCTAGAGTTAGCGGGGACGCCTACAATGAGCAGTTCTTC
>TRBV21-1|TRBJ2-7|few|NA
CASSKSSRGGTMGYEQYF
TGTGCCAGCAGCAAAAGCTCTCGTGGGGGGACTATGGGGTACGAGCAGTACTTC
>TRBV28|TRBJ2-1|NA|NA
CASSAPLNEQFF
TGTGCCAGCAGTGCGCCCCTAAATGAGCAGTTCTTC
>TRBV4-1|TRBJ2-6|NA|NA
CASSQDPELPGANVLTF
TGCGCCAGCAGCCAAGATCCAGAGCTCCCTGGGGCCAACGTCCTGACTTTC
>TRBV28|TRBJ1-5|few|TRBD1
CASRGRQGYLNQPQHF
TGTGCCAGCAGGGGCAGACAGGGGTACCTCAATCAGCCCCAGCATTTT
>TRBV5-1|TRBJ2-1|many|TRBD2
CASSFSGGTMEQFF
TGCGCCAGCAGCTTTAGCGGGGGAACGATGGAGCAGTTCTTC